This is a list of T cell receptor beta chains from one sample in a study of cytomegalovirus exposure and HLA in healthy donors. Assay: immunoSEQ multiplex PCR; the TCRdb copy retains only in-frame clones and omits some. The sample has approximately 130,000 clones; roughly four fifths are singletons. The sequenced sample consisted of PBMCs. Every receptor here comes from a woman aged 35 to 49 in good health and CMV-seropositive. Both conserved end residues are trimmed from each CDR3. Fields, in order: J gene, V gene, D gene, CDR3 protein. The D gene is left open where the match is weak.

>TRBJ1-1|TRBV6-1|.
ASVEGTLGNTEAF
>TRBJ1-1|TRBV28|.
ASSLGAAYTEAF
>TRBJ1-2|TRBV11-1|TRBD1
ASSADRGSFYGYT
>TRBJ1-1|TRBV25-1|.
ASSELGSGKFF
>TRBJ2-1|TRBV28|.
AQGDGNGEQF
>TRBJ1-2|TRBV27|.
ASSLAQGEYGYP
>TRBJ2-6|TRBV5-1|TRBD1
ASSSSGTVSSGANVLT
>TRBJ2-2|TRBV4-2|TRBD1
ASSQVVQGGGELF
>TRBJ2-5|TRBV6-7|.
ASWTPRASVGQY
>TRBJ2-1|TRBV6-1|.
ASFPHGVRNNEQF
>TRBJ1-1|TRBV18|.
ASSRGGNTEAF
>TRBJ2-1|TRBV5-6|TRBD1
ASSPGTGGAQF
>TRBJ1-6|TRBV9|TRBD1
ASSAGTGNSPLH
>TRBJ2-7|TRBV4-3|.
ASSQDFGEQY
>TRBJ2-7|TRBV11-2|.
ASSPNSGARYEQY
>TRBJ2-1|TRBV18|TRBD2
ASSPFSGEYNEQF
>TRBJ1-1|TRBV6-5|.
ASSYDSSAF
>TRBJ2-2|TRBV10-3|TRBD2
AISEVPGGPTGGELF
>TRBJ2-1|TRBV10-3|.
AIRQYNEQF
>TRBJ2-7|TRBV29-1|.
SVEGTGPGQSFYEQY
>TRBJ2-6|TRBV25-1|.
ASSAITGGANVLT
>TRBJ2-7|TRBV29-1|TRBD1
SVQLQGAGYEQY
>TRBJ2-5|TRBV5-1|.
ASSFSGTLQETQY
>TRBJ2-3|TRBV7-2|.
ASSFIGEDTQY
>TRBJ2-7|TRBV7-8|TRBD1
ASSPSVGTGLEQY
>TRBJ1-1|TRBV7-9|TRBD1
ASSSDTGVAF
>TRBJ1-2|TRBV30|.
AWSRPGWSYT
>TRBJ1-1|TRBV4-1|.
ASSPPGGEAALGTEAF
>TRBJ2-1|TRBV10-3|.
AIRRGDYGHEQF
>TRBJ2-7|TRBV10-3|.
ASGGASYEQY
>TRBJ1-3|TRBV28|TRBD1
ASSLLPGQFIY